Each of the 3 T cell receptor beta chains below was sequenced from the same sample in a study of T cells in women clearing cervical HPV infection. The table came from immunoSEQ multiplex PCR; TCRdb's copy has only in-frame clones and leaves some out. The specimen's table records tens of thousands of clones. The source material was blood buffy coat. Receptors originate from a woman aged 18-70 years with a cervical HPV16 infection that either progressed to CIN3+ or cleared (not recorded which).

About this clone: The read is 3 residues too short to cover the CDR3 end, so that end is filled in from the germline J gene. V is TRBV20-1 and J is TRBJ2-3, with TRBD1 identical over 7 bases. Germline-derived CDR1 and CDR2 are DFQATT and SNEGSKA (reference sequence). The CDR3 spans 13 residues. The CDR3 spells CSAGNRGRETQYF. CDR3 DNA (partial): TGCAGTGCTGGAAACAGGGGACGCGAGACG.

With respect to this clone: Read coverage stops 3 residues before the CDR3 terminus; the germline J gene supplies the remainder. The chain joins TRBV5-1 to TRBJ1-5; D perhaps matches TRBD1 (6 bases). The germline CDR1 and CDR2 sequences are SGHRS and YFSETQ. The germline V and J ends were trimmed by 1 base and 5 bases, with 10 bases remaining between them. This CDR3 is built from 14 residues. The DNA read from the CDR3 is TGCGCCAGCAGCTTGCAGGGGATGGATCAGCCC. Encoded protein: CASSLQGMDQP. The CDR3 in full is CASSLQGMDQPQHF.

Concerning this clone: The sequenced fragment ends 3 residues before the CDR3 boundary, so the rest is inferred from the germline J gene. V is TRBV6-2 or TRBV6-3 and J is TRBJ2-7, with D perhaps matching TRBD2 (6 bases). The germline V gene has CDR1 MNHEY and CDR2 SVGEGT. Trimming stripped 8 bases from V and 2 bases from J, with 16 bases between. CDR3 size: 14 residues. The covered CDR3 bases are TGTGCCAGCGGAAGGAGTGGCGGGACCTACGAG. Translating it yields CASGRSGGTYE. In full, the CDR3 is CASGRSGGTYEQYF.